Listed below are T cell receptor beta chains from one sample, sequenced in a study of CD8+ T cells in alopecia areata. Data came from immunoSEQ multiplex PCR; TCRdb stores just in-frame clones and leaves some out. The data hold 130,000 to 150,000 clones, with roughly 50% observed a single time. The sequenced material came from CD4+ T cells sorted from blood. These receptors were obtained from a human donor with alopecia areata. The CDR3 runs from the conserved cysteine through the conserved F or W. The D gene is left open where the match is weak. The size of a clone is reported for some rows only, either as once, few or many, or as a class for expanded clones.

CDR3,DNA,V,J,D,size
CASSLNQGAQAFF,TGTGCCAGCAGCCTTAATCAGGGGGCCCAAGCTTTCTTT,TRBV6-5,TRBJ1-1,TRBD1,NA
CASTPSPQGSYNEQFF,TGCGCCAGCACCCCTAGCCCCCAGGGGTCCTACAATGAGCAGTTCTTC,TRBV5-1,TRBJ2-1,NA,few
CASGFDIQYF,TGTGCCAGCGGGTTTGACATTCAGTACTTC,TRBV2,TRBJ2-4,NA,NA
CASSLATIEETQYF,TGCGCCAGCAGCTTAGCCACCATCGAAGAGACCCAGTACTTC,TRBV5-1,TRBJ2-5,NA,NA
CASSPGRGSRQETQYF,TGCGCCAGCAGCCCGGGAAGGGGATCCCGCCAAGAGACCCAGTACTTC,TRBV5-1,TRBJ2-5,NA,NA
CATFRPGARSYEQYF,TGTGCCACCTTCCGTCCAGGGGCCCGCTCCTACGAGCAGTACTTC,TRBV28,TRBJ2-7,NA,NA
CASSFLGETQYF,TGTGCCAGCAGTTTTCTCGGCGAGACCCAGTACTTC,TRBV6-5,TRBJ2-5,NA,NA
CASSRDLKETQYF,TGTGCCAGCAGCCGAGACTTAAAAGAGACCCAGTACTTC,TRBV14,TRBJ2-5,NA,NA
CSVNPGQGGDIQYF,TGCAGCGTGAACCCGGGACAGGGAGGGGACATTCAGTACTTC,TRBV29-1,TRBJ2-4,TRBD1,NA
CSVGSSSYNEQFF,TGCAGCGTTGGTTCAAGCTCCTACAATGAGCAGTTCTTC,TRBV29-1,TRBJ2-1,NA,NA
CASSLGLAGVRSRETQYF,TGTGCCAGCAGCTTAGGACTAGCGGGAGTACGAAGCAGAGAGACCCAGTACTTC,TRBV7-2,TRBJ2-5,TRBD2,few
CSVEDPAGTEAFF,TGCAGCGTTGAAGATCCAGCGGGCACTGAAGCTTTCTTT,TRBV29-1,TRBJ1-1,NA,few
CASSFGETQYF,TGTGCCAGCAGTTTCGGGGAGACCCAGTACTTC,TRBV28,TRBJ2-5,NA,NA
CSVGGVSQPQHF,TGCAGCGTGGGTGGGGTGAGTCAGCCCCAGCATTTT,TRBV29-1,TRBJ1-5,NA,few
CASSQITSVAQFF,TGTGCCAGCAGCCAGATCACTAGCGTCGCGCAGTTCTTC,TRBV14,TRBJ2-1,TRBD2,NA
CSVERLNYGYTF,TGCAGCGTTGAGCGCCTTAACTATGGCTACACCTTC,TRBV29-1,TRBJ1-2,NA,NA
CASSALDSKNIQYF,TGTGCCAGCAGTGCGCTAGATTCCAAAAACATTCAGTACTTC,TRBV25-1,TRBJ2-4,NA,NA
CSATGGGDTQYF,TGCAGCGCCACCGGTGGGGGAGATACGCAGTATTTT,TRBV29-1,TRBJ2-3,NA,few
CAMSGSSYNEQFF,TGTGCCATGAGCGGGAGCTCCTACAATGAGCAGTTCTTC,TRBV10-3,TRBJ2-1,TRBD2,NA
CASSLEVSYNEQFF,TGTGCCAGCAGCTTGGAGGTTTCCTACAATGAGCAGTTCTTC,TRBV28,TRBJ2-1,NA,few
CSVFIRYRGANVLTF,TGCAGCGTTTTCATTCGGTACAGGGGGGCCAACGTCCTGACTTTC,TRBV29-1,TRBJ2-6,NA,NA
CASSLRWGVLDQPQHF,TGTGCCAGCAGCTTACGGTGGGGGGTTCTGGATCAGCCCCAGCATTTT,TRBV7-2,TRBJ1-5,NA,NA
CASSEAGRHYGANVLTF,TGTGCCAGCAGTGAAGCGGGGAGGCACTACGGGGCCAACGTCCTGACTTTC,TRBV25-1,TRBJ2-6,NA,NA